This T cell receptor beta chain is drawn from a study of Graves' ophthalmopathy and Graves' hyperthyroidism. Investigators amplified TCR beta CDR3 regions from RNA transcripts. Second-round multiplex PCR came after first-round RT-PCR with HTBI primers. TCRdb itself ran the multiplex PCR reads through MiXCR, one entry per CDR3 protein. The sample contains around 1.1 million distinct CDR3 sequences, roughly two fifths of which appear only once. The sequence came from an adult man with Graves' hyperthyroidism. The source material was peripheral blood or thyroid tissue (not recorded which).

The CDR3 sequence: CASSLDRRTDAPTKQYF. DNA for the CDR3: TGTGCCAGCAGCTTGGACAGACGGACGGACGCTCCTACGAAGCAGTACTTC. The chain joins TRBV5-5 to TRBJ2-7, with D hard to call. Looked up from germline, CDR1 is SGHKS and CDR2 is YYEKEE (reference sequence). This CDR3 is built from 17 residues. Trimming cost V 0 bases and J 8 bases, with 24 bases left between them. Looking up the rest from reference TRBV5-5 and TRBJ2-7 gives the full variable domain: DAGVTQSPTHLIKTRGQQVTLRCSPISGHKSVSWYQQVLGQGPQFIFQYYEKEERGRGNFPDRFSARQFPNYSSELNVNALLLGDSALYLCASSLDRRTDAPTKQYFGPGTRLTVT.